A single sample is the source of the 32 T cell receptor beta chains below, sequenced in a study of identical twins. MiXCR, applied by TCRdb to the 5' RACE reads, yields one record per CDR3 protein. The sample holds 500,000 to 700,000 distinct CDR3 sequences, roughly 7.1% seen once. Another study also made use of these data, one on yellow fever vaccine responses in identical twins.

Sequenced sample: PBMCs. The source is a woman between 18 and 29 years old in good health.

The rearrangement joins TRBV15 to TRBJ2-1, with D perhaps assigned TRBD1 or TRBD2 (5 bases each). The CDR3 is 14 residues long. Germline values: CDR1 LNHNV, CDR2 YYDKDF (reference sequence). V gave up 4 bases and J gave up 5 bases, with 12 bases separating them. DNA for the CDR3: TGTGCCACCAGCAAACGGGACGCAGACAATGAGCAGTTCTTC. This encodes CATSKRDADNEQFF.

The V call is TRBV3-1, the J call TRBJ1-1; maybe TRBD1 (5 bases). Germline assignment: CDR1 LGHDT and CDR2 YNNKEL (reference sequence). Trimming cost V 5 bases and J 6 bases, with 16 bases left between them. The CDR3 consists of 14 residues. The DNA of the CDR3 is TGTGCCAGCAGCGCACCAGCTGGGGCGCCTGAAGCTTTCTTT. Translating gives CASSAPAGAPEAFF.

This clonotype was seen repeatedly, ten times or more. This chain uses TRBV29-1 with TRBJ2-1, with 8 bases matching TRBD2. V dropped 1 base and J dropped 0; count of bases not matched to a gene: 8. The CDR3 covers 17 residues. Looked up from germline, CDR1 is SQVTM and CDR2 is ANQGSEA. The CDR3 DNA is TGCAGCGTTGAAGCACTTAGCGGGGCGAGCTCCTACAATGAGCAGTTCTTC. Its protein is CSVEALSGASSYNEQFF.

The chain recombines TRBV5-4 with TRBJ2-5; D possibly corresponds to TRBD2 (6 bases). The V gene lost 4 bases and the J gene lost 2 bases, with 15 bases spanning the gap. This CDR3 is built from 15 residues. CDR1 is SGHNT and CDR2 is YYREEE in the germline V gene (reference sequence). CDR3 in DNA: TGTGCCAGCAGCCAATGGGGGAGGCCTCAAGAGACCCAGTACTTC. Encoded protein: CASSQWGRPQETQYF.

This clonotype occurred many times. This chain connects TRBV12-3 or TRBV12-4 to TRBJ2-3; 7 bases match TRBD2. There are 16 residues in the CDR3. The ends lost 6 bases at V and 2 bases at J; junction bases unmatched: 11. The CDR3 DNA sequence: TGTGCCAGCAGGTCGGACTCGGGGGGATACACAGATACGCAGTATTTT. It codes for CASRSDSGGYTDTQYF.

This clonotype was detected ten times or more. CDR3 nucleotide sequence: TGTGCCAGCAGTGAATTACACCCTAGCAATCAGCCCCAGCATTTT. It codes for CASSELHPSNQPQHF. The chain is built from TRBV6-1 and TRBJ1-5; D unclear. Trimming took 2 bases from V and 0 from J, leaving 8 bases between them. This CDR3 has 15 amino acids. Germline values: CDR1 MNHNS, CDR2 SASEGT.

This clonotype was counted at least ten times. The V gene is TRBV11-2, the J gene TRBJ2-7, with D maybe TRBD2 (7 bases). V shed 4 bases and J shed 0 bases, with 16 bases lying between them. The germline CDR1 and CDR2 sequences are SGHAT and FQNNGV. This CDR3 has 16 amino acids. This chain's CDR3 is CASSSRGGDGSYEQYV. CDR3 nucleotide sequence: TGTGCCAGCAGCTCTAGGGGGGGTGATGGCTCCTACGAGCAGTACGTC.

The chain carries TRBV19 and TRBJ2-7, with 7 bases identical to TRBD2. Germline CDR1 is LNHDA and CDR2 is SQIVND (reference sequence). The length of the CDR3 is 13 residues. With 7 bases clipped from V and 7 bases from J, the junction kept 10 bases outside the gene matches. The CDR3, as DNA: TGTGCCAGTAATGCGGGAGAGCCGGGAGAGCAGTACTTC. It specifies CASNAGEPGEQYF.

This clonotype was observed at least ten times. The J gene is TRBJ2-5, the V gene TRBV5-6; 8 bases are shared with TRBD1. Trimming at V came to 7 bases and at J to 4 bases, leaving 6 bases not matched to a gene. The CDR3 runs 13 residues. CDR1 is SGHDT, CDR2 YYEEEE, per germline. In DNA form, the CDR3 reads TGTGCCAGCTCAAAGACAGGGGTAGAGACCCAGTACTTC. It translates to CASSKTGVETQYF.

This clonotype appeared a few times. The V call is TRBV5-4, the J call TRBJ1-6; D may be TRBD1 (6 bases). There are 12 residues in the CDR3. Germline V gene sequence: CDR1 SGHNT, CDR2 YYREEE (reference sequence). V was trimmed by 8 bases and J by 8 bases, leaving 11 bases between them. This CDR3 reads CASGRGDSPLHF. CDR3 DNA sequence: TGTGCCAGTGGCAGGGGAGATTCACCCCTCCACTTT.

This clonotype was counted between two and nine times. The chain has TRBV6-5 and TRBJ2-7, with a possible D match to TRBD1 (6 bases). V dropped 0 bases and J dropped 2 bases, with 8 bases sitting between them. Germline loops: CDR1 MNHEY, CDR2 SVGAGI. The CDR3 consists of 14 residues. CDR3 in DNA: TGTGCCAGCAGTTACTCAACAGGGACCTACGAGCAGTACGTC. Its protein is CASSYSTGTYEQYV.

This clonotype has just a few counts. The chain employs TRBV4-2 and TRBJ2-3; 8 nucleotides align to TRBD2. V shed 3 bases, J shed 2 bases, and the junction held 7 bases outside the gene matches. This CDR3 comprises 16 residues. Per germline, CDR1 LGHNA and CDR2 YNFKEQ. CDR3 amino acids: CASSQEASGYTDTQYF. Here the CDR3 DNA reads TGTGCCAGCAGCCAGGAAGCTAGCGGGTACACAGATACGCAGTATTTT.

This clonotype was recorded a few times. The chain carries TRBV29-1 and TRBJ2-1; the D is unclear. The CDR3 sequence is 14 residues long. Per germline, CDR1 SQVTM and CDR2 ANQGSEA. Trimming left V 4 bases short and J 2 bases short, with 12 bases between. In DNA, the CDR3 is TGCAGCGTTGTCTCGGACGGAGCCTACAATGAGCAGTTCTTC. Its protein is CSVVSDGAYNEQFF.

J is TRBJ2-1 and V is TRBV28; 12 bases line up with TRBD2. CDR3 size: 15 residues. Germline loops: CDR1 MDHEN, CDR2 SYDVKM. Trimming removed 5 bases from V and 9 bases from J; junction bases left unmatched: 8. CDR3 nucleotides: TGTGCCAGCAGTGTCCGCCTAGCGGGAGGGGGTGAGCAGTTCTTC. Its protein is CASSVRLAGGGEQFF.

The rearrangement links TRBV12-3 or TRBV12-4 to TRBJ1-2, with a possible D match to TRBD1 (5 bases). Trimming shortened V by 4 bases and J by 9 bases, and 15 bases separated the two germline ends. The CDR3 loop spans 13 amino acids. The CDR3 DNA sequence: TGTGCCAGCAGTTCCCTGTGGGAGGGACGCTACACCTTC. It translates to CASSSLWEGRYTF.

This clonotype was picked up one time. The chain is built from TRBV6-1 and TRBJ2-2, with D tentatively TRBD1 (5 bases). V dropped 6 bases and J dropped 1 base, with 15 bases sitting between them. This CDR3 is built from 16 residues. Germline assignment: CDR1 MNHNS and CDR2 SASEGT. CDR3 coding DNA: TGTGCCAGCAGCAACAGGTTCATTAGGAACACCGGGGAGCTGTTTTTT. It is translated as CASSNRFIRNTGELFF.

The chain links TRBV12-3 or TRBV12-4 to TRBJ2-1; D remains unclear. V lost 8 bases and J 2 bases, leaving 13 bases between the germline ends. CDR3 size: 14 residues. In nucleotides, the CDR3 is TGTGCCAGCCTACAAGGCCAACCCTACAATGAGCAGTTCTTC. Its translation: CASLQGQPYNEQFF.

This clonotype occurred a few times. The chain is built from TRBV20-1 and TRBJ2-1, with TRBD2 identical over 7 bases. The CDR3 is made up of 13 amino acids. V gave up 3 bases and J gave up 9 bases; unmatched junction bases: 8. Germline values: CDR1 DFQATT, CDR2 SNEGSKA (reference sequence). CDR3 residues: CSARKTGGSEQFF. For the CDR3, the DNA is TGCAGTGCTAGGAAGACGGGGGGAAGTGAGCAGTTCTTC.

This chain links TRBV18 with TRBJ1-2; 7 bases are a match to TRBD1. The CDR3 sequence is 14 residues long. The V and J ends lost 5 bases and 4 bases, in that order; junction bases with no gene match: 7. Germline values: CDR1 KGHSH, CDR2 LQKENI. The CDR3 DNA reads as TGTGCCAGCTCAACCGGGACAGAGTTCTATGGCTACACCTTC. Translation gives CASSTGTEFYGYTF.

This clonotype was counted many times. The chain is built from TRBV12-3 or TRBV12-4 and TRBJ2-4, with unresolved D. The CDR3 length is 14 residues. The germline V and J ends were trimmed by 7 bases and 0 bases, with 10 bases remaining between them. CDR3 DNA: TGTGCCAGCACCACGGCGATAGCCAAAAACATTCAGTACTTC. It specifies CASTTAIAKNIQYF.

The sample holds a few counts of this clonotype. The V call is TRBV24-1, the J call TRBJ2-3; perhaps TRBD2 as D (5 bases). Germline V gene lookup returns CDR1 KGHDR and CDR2 SFDVKD. Trimming took off 4 bases at V and 2 bases at J, with 18 bases between the two ends. This CDR3 is 17 amino acids long. The DNA for the CDR3 is TGTGCCACCAGTGACGTCAGCGGAGCATTCATCACAGATACGCAGTATTTT. As protein: CATSDVSGAFITDTQYF.

In this sample, this clonotype turned up a few times. The chain carries TRBV5-6 and TRBJ2-2, with D perhaps matching TRBD1 (6 bases). This CDR3 is built from 15 residues. CDR1 and CDR2 from the germline V gene are SGHDT and YYEEEE. V was shortened by 2 bases and J by 1 base, with 9 bases between the two germline ends. CDR3 coding DNA: TGTGCCAGCAGCTTCTCGGACAGGAACACCGGGGAGCTGTTTTTT. Its translation: CASSFSDRNTGELFF. The variable domain in full, with the rest retrieved from reference TRBV5-6 and TRBJ2-2, is DAGVTQSPTHLIKTRGQQVTLRCSPKSGHDTVSWYQQALGQGPQFIFQYYEEEERQRGNFPDRFSGHQFPNYSSELNVNALLLGDSALYLCASSFSDRNTGELFFGEGSRLTVL.

The J gene is TRBJ2-1, the V gene TRBV6-1; 7 nucleotides line up with TRBD1. Unmatched junction bases numbered 20, after V lost 7 bases and J lost 11 bases. The CDR3 has 16 amino acids. Germline V gene sequence: CDR1 MNHNS, CDR2 SASEGT. CDR3 in amino acids: CASKGVGTAIDGKQFF. The CDR3 DNA reads TGTGCCAGCAAAGGCGTCGGGACAGCTATCGACGGGAAGCAGTTCTTC.

This clonotype was seen at least ten times. This chain links TRBV9 with TRBJ2-2; no clear D gene. V was trimmed by 0 bases and J by 2 bases, leaving 11 bases between them. CDR1 and CDR2 (germline): SGDLS, YYNGEE. This CDR3 comprises 16 residues. The CDR3 is CASSVGSVSNTGELFF. In nucleotides, the CDR3 is TGTGCCAGCAGCGTAGGTTCGGTCTCCAACACCGGGGAGCTGTTTTTT. Combining the CDR3 with reference TRBV9 and TRBJ2-2 gives the whole variable domain DSGVTQTPKHLITATGQRVTLRCSPRSGDLSVYWYQQSLDQGLQFLIQYYNGEERAKGNILERFSAQQFPDLHSELNLSSLELGDSALYFCASSVGSVSNTGELFFGEGSRLTVL.

This clonotype was counted many times. CDR3 loop: CASSLAGDRKSYEQYF. CDR3 coding DNA: TGTGCCAGCAGTTTAGCGGGGGACAGGAAATCCTACGAGCAGTACTTC. The gene calls are TRBV12-3 or TRBV12-4 and TRBJ2-7; 8 bases match TRBD1. V dropped 0 bases and J dropped 1; count of bases not matched to a gene: 5. The CDR3 runs to 16 residues.

The table lists this clonotype with a few counts. The genes are TRBV6-1 and TRBJ2-1, with 8 positions matching TRBD1. Trimming took 3 bases from V and 6 from J; bases not matched to a gene: 7. Germline lookup yields CDR1 MNHNS and CDR2 SASEGT. There are 15 residues in the CDR3. CDR3 sequence: CASSDAGQGINEQFF. As DNA, the CDR3 is TGTGCCAGCAGTGATGCAGGACAGGGCATCAATGAGCAGTTCTTC.

This clonotype was detected a few times. This chain uses TRBV7-8 with TRBJ2-6, with D unclear. V was trimmed by 6 bases and J by 0 bases, leaving 15 bases between them. The CDR3 contains 17 residues. The germline CDR1 and CDR2 sequences are SGHVS and FQNEAQ. CDR3 sequence reads: CASRVTGLRSGANVLTF. CDR3 nucleotides: TGTGCCAGCAGAGTTACCGGGCTTCGCTCTGGGGCCAACGTCCTGACTTTC. Full variable domain (remainder filled in from reference TRBV7-8 and TRBJ2-6): GAGVSQSPRYKVAKRGQDVALRCDPISGHVSLFWYQQALGQGPEFLTYFQNEAQLDKSGLPSDRFFAERPEGSVSTLKIQRTQQEDSAVYLCASRVTGLRSGANVLTFGAGSRLTVL.

As concerns this clonotype: Its ends do not fully match the called genes, so a read error is possible. The chain uses TRBV6-1 and TRBJ2-1, with D uncertain. The germline gives CDR1 MNHNS, CDR2 SASEGT. The CDR3 loop spans 13 amino acids. CDR3 DNA: TGTGCCTGCAGTGAAAATTCCTACAATGAGCAGTTCTTC. Encoded protein: CACSENSYNEQFF.

This clonotype came up many times. This chain uses TRBV7-9 with TRBJ2-1; 7 bases are a match to TRBD2. V dropped 4 bases and J dropped 5; count of bases not matched to a gene: 8. From germline, CDR1 is SEHNR and CDR2 FQNEAQ (reference sequence). The CDR3 contains 15 residues. CDR3 DNA: TGTGCCAGCAGCTCGAGGGAGGGGCTCGACAATGAGCAGTTCTTC. Translating gives CASSSREGLDNEQFF.

This clonotype has ten or more counts. The chain couples TRBV28 to TRBJ2-4, with 8 bases matching TRBD2. Trimming took 6 bases from V and 8 from J; bases not matched to a gene: 6. The germline CDR1 and CDR2 sequences are MDHEN and SYDVKM. The CDR3 contains 13 residues. The CDR3 loop reads CASSLYGRDIQYF. The DNA of the CDR3 is TGTGCCAGCAGCCTATACGGGAGGGACATTCAGTACTTC.

The chain recombines TRBV6-2 or TRBV6-3 with TRBJ2-3; 10 bases align to TRBD2. The ends lost 0 bases at V and 2 bases at J; junction bases unmatched: 17. This CDR3 spans 21 amino acids. CDR1 is MNHEY and CDR2 is SVGEGT in the germline V gene. CDR3 sequence (DNA): TGTGCCAGCAGTTACTCCCCGATAGCGATCTGGACTAGCGGCTACACAGATACGCAGTATTTT. It yields the protein CASSYSPIAIWTSGYTDTQYF.

In its sample, this clonotype was seen a few times. The V call is TRBV6-1, the J call TRBJ2-5; D is possibly TRBD1 (6 bases). The CDR3 length is 16 residues. Trimming stripped 2 bases from V and 1 base from J, with 14 bases between. CDR1 MNHNS and CDR2 SASEGT come from the germline V gene. The CDR3 coding sequence is TGTGCCAGCAGTGAATGGGGGCCCAGCCTCCAAGAGACCCAGTACTTC. It encodes CASSEWGPSLQETQYF.